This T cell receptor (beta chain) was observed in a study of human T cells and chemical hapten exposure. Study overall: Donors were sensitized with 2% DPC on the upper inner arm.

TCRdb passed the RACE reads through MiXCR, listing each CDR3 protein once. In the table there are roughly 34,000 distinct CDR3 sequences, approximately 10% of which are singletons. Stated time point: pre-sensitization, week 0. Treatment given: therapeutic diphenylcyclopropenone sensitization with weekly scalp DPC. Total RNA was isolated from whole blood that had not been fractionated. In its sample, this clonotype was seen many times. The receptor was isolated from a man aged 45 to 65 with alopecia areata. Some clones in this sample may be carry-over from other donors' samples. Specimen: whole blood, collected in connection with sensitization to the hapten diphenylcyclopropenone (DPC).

The CDR3 spells CASSLDRGQPQHF. CDR3 bases: TGTGCCAGCAGCCTGGACAGGGGGCAGCCCCAGCATTTT. This chain uses TRBV16 with TRBJ1-5, with 10 nucleotides matching TRBD1. The junction had 1 base not matched to a gene; V was cut back by 4 bases and J by 7 bases. Germline assignment: CDR1 KGHSY and CDR2 FQNENV. This CDR3 is built from 13 residues.